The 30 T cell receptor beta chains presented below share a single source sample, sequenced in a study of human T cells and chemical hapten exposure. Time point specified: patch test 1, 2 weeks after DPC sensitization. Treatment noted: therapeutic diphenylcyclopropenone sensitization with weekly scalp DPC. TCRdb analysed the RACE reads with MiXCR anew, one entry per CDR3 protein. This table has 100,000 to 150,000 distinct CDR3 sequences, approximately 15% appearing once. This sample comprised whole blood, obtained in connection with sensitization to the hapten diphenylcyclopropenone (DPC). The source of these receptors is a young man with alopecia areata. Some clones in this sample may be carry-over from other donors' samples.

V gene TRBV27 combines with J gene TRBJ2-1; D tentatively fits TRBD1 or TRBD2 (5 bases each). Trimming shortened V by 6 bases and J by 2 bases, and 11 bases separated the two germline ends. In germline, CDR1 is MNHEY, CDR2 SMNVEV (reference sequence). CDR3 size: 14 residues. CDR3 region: CASREDTPYNEQFF. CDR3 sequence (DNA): TGTGCCAGCAGGGAGGACACCCCCTACAATGAGCAGTTCTTC.

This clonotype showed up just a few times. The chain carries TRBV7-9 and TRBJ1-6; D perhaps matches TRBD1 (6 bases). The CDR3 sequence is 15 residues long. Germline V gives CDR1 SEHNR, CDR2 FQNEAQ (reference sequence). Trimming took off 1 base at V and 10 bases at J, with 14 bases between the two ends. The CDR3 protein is CASSLDGGLGSPLHF. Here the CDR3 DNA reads TGTGCCAGCAGCTTAGATGGGGGGCTAGGATCACCCCTCCACTTT.

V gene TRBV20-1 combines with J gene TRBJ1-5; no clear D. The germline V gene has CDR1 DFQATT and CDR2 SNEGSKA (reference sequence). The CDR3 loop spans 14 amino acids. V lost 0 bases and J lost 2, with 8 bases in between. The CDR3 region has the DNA TGCAGTGCTAGAGAGGCTTCGCGCAATCAGCCCCAGCATTTT. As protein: CSAREASRNQPQHF.

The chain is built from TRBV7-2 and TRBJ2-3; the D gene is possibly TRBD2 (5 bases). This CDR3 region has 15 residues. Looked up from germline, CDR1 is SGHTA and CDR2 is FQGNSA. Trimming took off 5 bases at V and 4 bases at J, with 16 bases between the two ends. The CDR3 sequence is CASSSYDYSPDTQYF. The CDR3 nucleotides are TGTGCCAGCAGCAGTTATGACTACAGTCCAGATACGCAGTATTTT.

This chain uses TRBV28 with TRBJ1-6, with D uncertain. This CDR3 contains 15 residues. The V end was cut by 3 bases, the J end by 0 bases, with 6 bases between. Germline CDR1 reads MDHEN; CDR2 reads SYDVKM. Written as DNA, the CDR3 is TGTGCCAGCAGTTTCGAAAGCTCCTATAATTCACCCCTCCACTTT. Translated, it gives CASSFESSYNSPLHF.

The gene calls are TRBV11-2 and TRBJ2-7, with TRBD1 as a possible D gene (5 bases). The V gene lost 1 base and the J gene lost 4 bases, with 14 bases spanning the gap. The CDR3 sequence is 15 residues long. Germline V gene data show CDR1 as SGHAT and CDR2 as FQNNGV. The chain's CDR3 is CASSLVARATYEQYF. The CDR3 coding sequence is TGTGCCAGCAGCTTAGTTGCCAGGGCGACTTACGAGCAGTACTTC.

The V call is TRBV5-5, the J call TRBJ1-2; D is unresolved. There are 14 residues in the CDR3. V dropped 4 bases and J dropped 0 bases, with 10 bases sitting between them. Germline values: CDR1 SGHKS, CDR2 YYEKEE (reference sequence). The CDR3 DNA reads TGTGCCAGCAGCCCTTCTCCAACTAACTATGGCTACACCTTC. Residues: CASSPSPTNYGYTF.

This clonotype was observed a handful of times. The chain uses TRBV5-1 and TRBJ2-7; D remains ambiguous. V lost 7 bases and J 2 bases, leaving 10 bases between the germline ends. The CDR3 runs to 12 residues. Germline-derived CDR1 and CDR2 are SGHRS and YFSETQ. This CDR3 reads CASVYRTYEQYV. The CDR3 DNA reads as TGCGCCAGCGTTTACCGCACCTACGAGCAGTACGTC.

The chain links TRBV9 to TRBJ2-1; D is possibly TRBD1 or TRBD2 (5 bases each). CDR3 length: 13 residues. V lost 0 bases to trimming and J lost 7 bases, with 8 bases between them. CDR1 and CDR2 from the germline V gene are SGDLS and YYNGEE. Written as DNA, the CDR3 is TGTGCCAGCAGCGTAGTGGGGGTAAATGAGCAGTTCTTC. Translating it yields CASSVVGVNEQFF.

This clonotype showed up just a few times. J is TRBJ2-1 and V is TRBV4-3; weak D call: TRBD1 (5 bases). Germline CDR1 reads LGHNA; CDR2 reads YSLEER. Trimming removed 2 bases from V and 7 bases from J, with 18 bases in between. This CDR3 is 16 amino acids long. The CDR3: CASSQIIGQGKNEQFF. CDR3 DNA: TGCGCCAGCAGCCAAATTATAGGGCAGGGAAAGAATGAGCAGTTCTTC.

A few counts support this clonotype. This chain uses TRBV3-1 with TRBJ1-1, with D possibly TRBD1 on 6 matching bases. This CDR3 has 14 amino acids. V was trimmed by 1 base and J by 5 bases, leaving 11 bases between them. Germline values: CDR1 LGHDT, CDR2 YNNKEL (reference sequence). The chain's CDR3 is CASSQGQGYTEAFF. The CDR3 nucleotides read TGTGCCAGCAGCCAAGGTCAGGGGTATACTGAAGCTTTCTTT.

CDR3 sequence: CASSGSGGSVRNEQFF. In DNA form, the CDR3 reads TGTGCCAGCAGTGGTAGCGGGGGTTCCGTAAGGAATGAGCAGTTCTTC. The chain employs TRBV6-4 and TRBJ2-1; TRBD2 aligns across 9 bases. Germline V gene data show CDR1 as MRHNA and CDR2 as SNTAGT. The CDR3 has 16 amino acids. With V trimmed by 4 bases and J by 7 bases, 11 bases remained unmatched.

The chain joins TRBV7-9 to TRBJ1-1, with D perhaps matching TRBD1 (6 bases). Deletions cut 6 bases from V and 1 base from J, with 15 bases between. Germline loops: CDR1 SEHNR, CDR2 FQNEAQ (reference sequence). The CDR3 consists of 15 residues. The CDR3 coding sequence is TGTGCCAGCAGGACGTACCAGGGGCCGAACACTGAAGCTTTCTTT. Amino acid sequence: CASRTYQGPNTEAFF.

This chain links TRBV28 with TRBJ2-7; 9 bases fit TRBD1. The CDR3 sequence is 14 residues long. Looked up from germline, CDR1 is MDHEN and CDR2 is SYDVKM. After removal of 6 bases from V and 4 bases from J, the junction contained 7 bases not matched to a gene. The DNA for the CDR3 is TGTGCCAGCAGCCCGACAGGGGGTAATTACGAGCAGTACTTC. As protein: CASSPTGGNYEQYF. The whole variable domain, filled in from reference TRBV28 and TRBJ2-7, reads DVKVTQSSRYLVKRTGEKVFLECVQDMDHENMFWYRQDPGLGLRLIYFSYDVKMKEKGDIPEGYSVSREKKERFSLILESASTNQTSMYLCASSPTGGNYEQYFGPGTRLTVT.

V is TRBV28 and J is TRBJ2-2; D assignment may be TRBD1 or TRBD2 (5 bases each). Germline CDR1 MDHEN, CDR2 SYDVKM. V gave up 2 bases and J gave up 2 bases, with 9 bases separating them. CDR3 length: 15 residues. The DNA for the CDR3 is TGTGCCAGCAGTTTAGGGACGGGAAACACCGGGGAGCTGTTTTTT. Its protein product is CASSLGTGNTGELFF.

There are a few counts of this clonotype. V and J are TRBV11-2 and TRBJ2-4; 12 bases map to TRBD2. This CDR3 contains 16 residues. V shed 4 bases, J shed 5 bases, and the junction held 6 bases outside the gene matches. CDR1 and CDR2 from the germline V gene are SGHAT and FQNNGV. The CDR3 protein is CASSSVLAGGENIQYF. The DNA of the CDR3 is TGTGCCAGCAGCTCCGTACTAGCGGGGGGAGAAAACATTCAGTACTTC.

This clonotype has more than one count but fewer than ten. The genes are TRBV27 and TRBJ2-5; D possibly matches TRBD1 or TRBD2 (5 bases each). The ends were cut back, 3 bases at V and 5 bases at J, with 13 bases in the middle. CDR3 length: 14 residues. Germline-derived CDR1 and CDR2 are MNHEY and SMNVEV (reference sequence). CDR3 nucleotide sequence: TGTGCCAGCAGTTTCCAGGGACCGGGGGAGACCCAGTACTTC. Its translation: CASSFQGPGETQYF.

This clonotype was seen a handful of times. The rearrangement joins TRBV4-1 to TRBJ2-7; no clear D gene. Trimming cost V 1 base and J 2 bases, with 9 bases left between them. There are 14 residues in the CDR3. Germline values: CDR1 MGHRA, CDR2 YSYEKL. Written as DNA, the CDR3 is TGCGCCAGCAGCCAAGGTCTGGGGACCTACGAGCAGTACTTC. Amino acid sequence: CASSQGLGTYEQYF.

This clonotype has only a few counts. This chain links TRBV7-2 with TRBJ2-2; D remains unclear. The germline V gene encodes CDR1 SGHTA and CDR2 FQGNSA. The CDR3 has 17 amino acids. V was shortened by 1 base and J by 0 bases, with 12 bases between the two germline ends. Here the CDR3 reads CASSLVRQTANTGELFF. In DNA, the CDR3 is TGTGCCAGCAGCTTAGTTCGGCAGACCGCGAACACCGGGGAGCTGTTTTTT.

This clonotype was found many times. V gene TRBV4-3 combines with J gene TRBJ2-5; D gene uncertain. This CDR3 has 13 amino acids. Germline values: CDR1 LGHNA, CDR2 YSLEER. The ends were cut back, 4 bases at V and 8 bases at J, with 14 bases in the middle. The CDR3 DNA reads TGCGCCAGCAGCCCAGGCCTAGGACCCACCCAGTACTTC. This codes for CASSPGLGPTQYF.

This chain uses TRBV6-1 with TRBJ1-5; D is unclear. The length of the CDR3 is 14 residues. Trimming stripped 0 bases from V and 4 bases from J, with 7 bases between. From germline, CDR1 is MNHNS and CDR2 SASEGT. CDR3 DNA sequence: TGTGCCAGCAGTGAAGCGGGGAGGAATCAGCCCCAGCATTTT. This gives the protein CASSEAGRNQPQHF.

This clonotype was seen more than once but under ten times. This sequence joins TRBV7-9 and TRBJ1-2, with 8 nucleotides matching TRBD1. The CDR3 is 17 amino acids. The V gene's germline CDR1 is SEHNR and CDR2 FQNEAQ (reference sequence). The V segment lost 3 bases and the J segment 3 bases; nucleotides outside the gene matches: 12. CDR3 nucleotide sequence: TGTGCCAGCAGCTTCACGAGAAACCCAGGGGGCGACTATGGCTACACCTTC. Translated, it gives CASSFTRNPGGDYGYTF.

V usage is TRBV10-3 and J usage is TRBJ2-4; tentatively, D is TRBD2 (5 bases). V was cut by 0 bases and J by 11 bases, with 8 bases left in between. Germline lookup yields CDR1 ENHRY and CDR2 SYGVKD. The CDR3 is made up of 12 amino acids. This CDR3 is CAISESSGFQYF. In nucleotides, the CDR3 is TGTGCCATCAGTGAGTCGAGCGGCTTTCAGTACTTC.

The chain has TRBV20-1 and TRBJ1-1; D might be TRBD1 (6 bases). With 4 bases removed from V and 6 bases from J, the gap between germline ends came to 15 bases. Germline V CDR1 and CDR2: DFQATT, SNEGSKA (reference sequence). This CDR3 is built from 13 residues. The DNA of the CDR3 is TGCAGTGCTAAGCACAGGGAAGGCCCTGAAGCTTTCTTT. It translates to CSAKHREGPEAFF.

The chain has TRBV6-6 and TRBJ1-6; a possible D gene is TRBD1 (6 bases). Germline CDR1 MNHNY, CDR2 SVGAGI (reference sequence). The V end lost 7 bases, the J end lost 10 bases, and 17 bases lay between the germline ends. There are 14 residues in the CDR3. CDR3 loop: CASTIGQKSSPLHF. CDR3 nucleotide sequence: TGTGCCAGCACCATCGGACAGAAGAGCTCACCCCTCCACTTT.

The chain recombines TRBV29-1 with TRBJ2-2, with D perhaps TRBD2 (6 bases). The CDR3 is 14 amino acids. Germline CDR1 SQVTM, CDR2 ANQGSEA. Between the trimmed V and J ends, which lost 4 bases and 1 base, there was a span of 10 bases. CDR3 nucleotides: TGCAGCGTTGGGGAGGACGGGAACACCGGGGAGCTGTTTTTT. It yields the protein CSVGEDGNTGELFF.

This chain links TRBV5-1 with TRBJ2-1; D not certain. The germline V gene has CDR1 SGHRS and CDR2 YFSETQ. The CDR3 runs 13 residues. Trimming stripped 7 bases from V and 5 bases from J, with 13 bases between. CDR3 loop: CASRKVGDNEQFF. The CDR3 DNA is TGCGCCAGCCGAAAGGTTGGGGACAATGAGCAGTTCTTC.

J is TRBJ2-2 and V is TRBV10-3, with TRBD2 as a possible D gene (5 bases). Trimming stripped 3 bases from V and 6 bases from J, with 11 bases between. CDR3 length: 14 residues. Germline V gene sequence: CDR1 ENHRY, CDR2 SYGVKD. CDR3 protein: CAISDPVSAGELFF. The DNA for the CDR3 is TGTGCCATCAGTGATCCGGTTAGCGCCGGGGAGCTGTTTTTT.

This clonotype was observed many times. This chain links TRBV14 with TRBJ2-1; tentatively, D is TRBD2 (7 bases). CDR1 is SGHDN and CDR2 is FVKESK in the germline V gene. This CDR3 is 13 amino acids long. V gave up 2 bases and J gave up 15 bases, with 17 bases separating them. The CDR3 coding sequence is TGTGCCAGCAGCCAACCCCCGGCGGGGGCTCTGTTCTTC. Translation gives CASSQPPAGALFF. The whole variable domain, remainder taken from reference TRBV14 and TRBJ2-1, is EAGVTQFPSHSVIEKGQTVTLRCDPISGHDNLYWYRRVMGKEIKFLLHFVKESKQDESGMPNNRFLAERTGGTYSTLKVQPAELEDSGVYFCASSQPPAGALFFGPGTRLTVL.

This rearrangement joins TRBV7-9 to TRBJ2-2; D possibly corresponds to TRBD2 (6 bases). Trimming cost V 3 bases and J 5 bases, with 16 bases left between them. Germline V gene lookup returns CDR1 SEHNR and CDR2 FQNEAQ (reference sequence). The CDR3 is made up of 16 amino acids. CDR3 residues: CASSFRAGPYTGELFF. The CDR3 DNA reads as TGTGCCAGCAGCTTCAGGGCGGGACCTTATACCGGGGAGCTGTTTTTT.